This TCR beta chain was captured by sequencing in a study of T-cell reconstitution after alpha-beta-depleted transplantation in children. This clonotype was found a few times. The antigen is not known. During its preparation, the TCRbeta library received unique molecular identifiers. MiXCR, applied by TCRdb to the PCR reads, yields one record per CDR3 protein. The sample has 800,000 to 1,000,000 distinct CDR3 sequences, roughly 29% seen once. This CDR3 comprises 13 residues. Trimming removed 6 bases at V and 0 bases at J, with 11 bases between. Germline CDR1 is DFQATT and CDR2 is SNEGSKA (reference sequence). Study-wide results and limits: Several hundred expanded graft clones reportedly were the source of alpha-beta T cells about two months after transplant. T cells produced anew were the main source of T-cell counts and diversity one year after transplant.

The sequence derives from a boy under two years old who had a stem cell transplant for SCID, so the T cells may come from the graft donor. The chain uses TRBV20-1 and TRBJ1-1; D is ambiguous. The material sequenced was PBMCs, mostly from graft donor cells, taken 360 days after TCRalphabeta/CD19-depleted stem cell transplant. Written as DNA, the CDR3 is TGCAGTGCAGGCGGACCTATGAACACTGAAGCTTTCTTT. It yields the protein CSAGGPMNTEAFF.